One T cell receptor beta chain is described in this entry. This CDR3 contains 13 residues. CDR1 is SNHLY, CDR2 FYNNEI, per germline. The ends were cut back, 4 bases at V and 4 bases at J, with 7 bases in the middle. These data belong to a study of blood T cell repertoires in COVID-19. The assay was immunoSEQ multiplex PCR, and TCRdb's table has in-frame clones only and misses some. Seen here are 60,000 to 70,000 clones, less than 85% observed once, and the top ten hold about 6.2%. The receptor was isolated from a man aged 55-75 years with acute or convalescent COVID-19. J is TRBJ1-4 and V is TRBV2; weak D call: TRBD1 (5 bases). The sequenced material came from peripheral blood. DNA for the CDR3: TGTGCCAGCAGTGGACAGTTTAATGAAAAACTGTTTTTT. Encoded protein: CASSGQFNEKLFF.